This T cell receptor (beta chain) was observed in a study of regulatory T cells in long-lasting Graves disease. Overall study: The study counted Graves' disease as persistent given over 5 years of antithyroid drugs and positive TSH receptor antibodies.

For TCR beta, libraries came from iRepertoire HTBI primers and Arm-PCR of CDR3 regions. MiXCR, applied by TCRdb to the multiplex PCR reads, yields one record per CDR3 protein. The sample lists 430,000 or so distinct CDR3 sequences, around 20% occurring once. Noted time point: persistent/refractory GD, antithyroid drugs over 5 years with positive TRAb. From PBMCs, RNA was extracted and then used to make the TCR library. Germline CDR1 is LNHNV and CDR2 is YYDKDF (reference sequence). The germline V and J ends were trimmed by 0 bases and 6 bases, with 18 bases remaining between them. The length of the CDR3 is 16 residues.

The chain couples TRBV15 to TRBJ2-7; perhaps TRBD2 as D (6 bases). The sequence was obtained from a female donor with Graves disease. This sample comprised peripheral blood mononuclear cells (PBMCs), obtained when the disease was refractory, from a patient treated with antithyroid drugs. The CDR3 coding sequence is TGTGCCACCAGCAGAGATAGGACTACCCTACCTGCCGAGCAGTACTTC. This codes for CATSRDRTTLPAEQYF. The variable domain in full, with the rest retrieved from reference TRBV15 and TRBJ2-7, is DAMVIQNPRYQVTQFGKPVTLSCSQTLNHNVMYWYQQKSSQAPKLLFHYYDKDFNNEADTPDNFQSRRPNTSFCFLDIRSPGLGDTAMYLCATSRDRTTLPAEQYFGPGTRLTVT.